The T cell receptor beta chain described here comes from a study of vaccination and CD4 T cells after COVID-19. Treatment given: approximately 9-day PBMC culture with coronavirus spike peptide pools or control peptides (ViraFEST assay). Expansion of antigen-specific T cells with peptide pools by ViraFEST preceded sequencing of TCRs. J lost 10 bases, V lost 0 bases, and 10 bases had no gene match. This CDR3 region has 15 residues. Germline loops: CDR1 MNHEY, CDR2 SVGEGT. To note about this clonotype: Its matching antigen is unknown.

Sequenced with the Oncomine TCR Beta short-read assay was DNA taken from cultured CD4+ T cells. The template was genomic DNA from cultured CD4+ T cells. In TCRdb, the PCR reads were re-called with MiXCR into one record per CDR3 protein. The sample carries about 15,000 distinct CDR3 sequences, roughly 49% recorded once. Here the sequenced sample was CD4+ T cells from blood, cultured in vitro, taken before SARS-CoV-2 vaccination. The chain has TRBV6-2 or TRBV6-3 and TRBJ2-3, with 7 nucleotides matching TRBD1. This TCR derives from a human donor who had recovered from COVID-19. The CDR3 is CASSYSQGPISAQYF. CDR3 in DNA: TGTGCCAGCAGTTACTCACAGGGGCCAATATCGGCGCAGTATTTT.